The 9 T cell receptor beta chains given below trace back to one sample, sequenced in a study of brain T cells in children with intractable seizures. Sequenced by immunoSEQ multiplex PCR; TCRdb stores in-frame clones only, minus some. The sample consists of about 80,000 clones, around 90% of them appearing once. The specimen was peripheral blood, collected at surgery. These receptors all come from a girl aged 2-10 years with Rasmussen encephalitis and intractable seizures.

The chain uses TRBV29-1 and TRBJ2-1, with 8 bases lining up with TRBD1. Germline V gene sequence: CDR1 SQVTM, CDR2 ANQGSEA. The CDR3 runs 14 residues. V shed 6 bases and J 8 bases; nucleotides not matched to a gene: 12. CDR3 sequence: CSVAGQGILDEQFF. CDR3 bases: TGCAGCGTGGCAGGACAGGGCATTTTGGATGAGCAGTTCTTC.

This chain joins TRBV4-1 and TRBJ2-5; 8 bases are shared with TRBD1. Germline CDR1 reads MGHRA; CDR2 reads YSYEKL. V dropped 0 bases and J dropped 2; count of bases not matched to a gene: 8. The CDR3 is made up of 17 amino acids. CDR3 nucleotide sequence: TGCGCCAGCAGCCAAGAGTCGACAGGGGTTGGTCAAGAGACCCAGTACTTC. Translation: CASSQESTGVGQETQYF.

This clone showed up just once. Written as DNA, the CDR3 is TGTGCCAGCTCACCAGGGACAGGGGGCACTAATGAAAAACTGTTTTTT. It yields the protein CASSPGTGGTNEKLFF. The chain links TRBV18 to TRBJ1-4; 12 positions match TRBD1. The J segment lost 2 bases and the V segment lost 2 bases, leaving 0 bases of the junction unmatched. This CDR3 contains 16 residues. CDR1 and CDR2 (germline): KGHSH, LQKENI.

This sequence joins TRBV12-5 and TRBJ2-7; unclear D gene. The CDR3 totals 11 residues. Germline V gene lookup returns CDR1 LGHNT and CDR2 FRNRAP. V dropped 7 bases and J dropped 8 bases, with 12 bases sitting between them. The CDR3 region has the DNA TGTGCTAGTGACATTTTAGGACAGCAGTACTTC. The encoded protein is CASDILGQQYF.

This chain connects TRBV5-5 to TRBJ2-7, with TRBD1 matching over 7 bases. Germline values: CDR1 SGHKS, CDR2 YYEKEE (reference sequence). The CDR3 loop spans 16 amino acids. Losses at the gene ends were 0 bases for V and 9 bases for J; bases not matched to a gene: 15. In DNA form, the CDR3 reads TGTGCCAGCAGCTTGGTCCTGCAATACAGGGGTTCGGTGCAGTACTTC. Its protein product is CASSLVLQYRGSVQYF.

The V and J genes are TRBV2 and TRBJ2-6; D is possibly TRBD1 (6 bases). The CDR3 has 16 amino acids. Trimming took 5 bases from V and 0 from J, leaving 11 bases between them. Germline V lookup: CDR1 SNHLY, CDR2 FYNNEI. CDR3 residues: CASSTDRSSGANVLTF. In nucleotides, the CDR3 is TGTGCCAGCAGTACCGACAGGAGCTCTGGGGCCAACGTCCTGACTTTC.

The chain links TRBV20-1 to TRBJ2-7; D is undetermined. Trimming shortened V by 3 bases and J by 4 bases, and 7 bases separated the two germline ends. Germline-derived CDR1 and CDR2 are DFQATT and SNEGSKA (reference sequence). The CDR3 consists of 11 residues. CDR3 coding DNA: TGCAGTGCTAGGGGATTTTACGAGCAGTACTTC. Amino acids: CSARGFYEQYF.

This chain connects TRBV7-9 to TRBJ2-6; D gene uncertain. Germline CDR1 SEHNR, CDR2 FQNEAQ (reference sequence). V was cut by 3 bases and J by 0 bases, with 9 bases left in between. This CDR3 has 16 amino acids. The CDR3 loop is CASSLSITSGANVLTF. DNA for the CDR3: TGTGCCAGCAGCTTGAGTATAACCTCTGGGGCCAACGTCCTGACTTTC.

The chain links TRBV3-1 (or the pseudogene TRBV3-2) to TRBJ2-3; a weak D match, TRBD1 (5 bases). The CDR3 spans 15 residues. The V gene lost 1 base and the J gene lost 1 base, with 9 bases spanning the gap. CDR1 is LGHDT and CDR2 is YNNKEL in the germline V gene (reference sequence). This CDR3 is CASSQAGFGTDTQYF. The CDR3 DNA is TGTGCCAGCAGCCAAGCAGGGTTTGGCACAGATACGCAGTATTTT.